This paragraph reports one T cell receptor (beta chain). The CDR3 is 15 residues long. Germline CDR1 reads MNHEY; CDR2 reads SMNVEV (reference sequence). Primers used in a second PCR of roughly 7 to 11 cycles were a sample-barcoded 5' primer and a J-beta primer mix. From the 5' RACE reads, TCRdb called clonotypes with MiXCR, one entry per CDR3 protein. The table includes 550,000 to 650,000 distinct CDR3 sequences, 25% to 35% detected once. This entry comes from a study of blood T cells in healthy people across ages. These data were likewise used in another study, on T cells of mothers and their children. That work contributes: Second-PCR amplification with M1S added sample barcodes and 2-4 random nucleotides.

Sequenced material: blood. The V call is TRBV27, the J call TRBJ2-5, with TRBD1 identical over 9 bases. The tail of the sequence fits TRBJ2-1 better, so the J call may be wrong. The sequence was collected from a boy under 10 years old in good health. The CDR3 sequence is CASSEDRGFQETQFF. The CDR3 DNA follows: TGTGCCAGCAGCGAGGACAGGGGATTCCAAGAGACCCAGTTCTTC.